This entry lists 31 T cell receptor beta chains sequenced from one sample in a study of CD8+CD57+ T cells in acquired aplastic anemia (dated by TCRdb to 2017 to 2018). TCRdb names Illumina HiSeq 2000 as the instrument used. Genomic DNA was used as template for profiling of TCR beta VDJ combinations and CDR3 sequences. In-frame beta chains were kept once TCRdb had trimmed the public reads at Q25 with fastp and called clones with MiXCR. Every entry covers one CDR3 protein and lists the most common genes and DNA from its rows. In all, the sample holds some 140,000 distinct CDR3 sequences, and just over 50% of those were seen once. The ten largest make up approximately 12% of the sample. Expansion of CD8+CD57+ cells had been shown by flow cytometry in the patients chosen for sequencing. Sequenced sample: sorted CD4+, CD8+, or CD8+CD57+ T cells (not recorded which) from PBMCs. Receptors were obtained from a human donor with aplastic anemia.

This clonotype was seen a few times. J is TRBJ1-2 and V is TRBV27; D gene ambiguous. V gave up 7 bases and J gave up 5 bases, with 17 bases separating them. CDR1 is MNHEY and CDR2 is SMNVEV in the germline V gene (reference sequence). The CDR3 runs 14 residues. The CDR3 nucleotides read TGTGCCAGCAAAAAGGGAGGTTTAGGGTATGGCTACACCTTC. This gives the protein CASKKGGLGYGYTF.

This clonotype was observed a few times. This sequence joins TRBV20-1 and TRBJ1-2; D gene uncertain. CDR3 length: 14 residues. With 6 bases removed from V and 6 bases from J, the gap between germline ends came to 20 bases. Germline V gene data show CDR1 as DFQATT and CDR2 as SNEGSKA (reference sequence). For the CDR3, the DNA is TGCAGTGCACGGACCGGATATAACCCAGATGGCTACACCTTC. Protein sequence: CSARTGYNPDGYTF.

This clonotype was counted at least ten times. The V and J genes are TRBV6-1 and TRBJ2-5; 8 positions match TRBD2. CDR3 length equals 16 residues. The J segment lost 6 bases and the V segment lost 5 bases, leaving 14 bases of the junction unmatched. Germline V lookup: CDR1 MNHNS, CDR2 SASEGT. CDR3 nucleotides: TGTGCCAGCAGTCCAGTGCCGGCCCGGGGGGGGAAGACCCAGTACTTC. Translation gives CASSPVPARGGKTQYF.

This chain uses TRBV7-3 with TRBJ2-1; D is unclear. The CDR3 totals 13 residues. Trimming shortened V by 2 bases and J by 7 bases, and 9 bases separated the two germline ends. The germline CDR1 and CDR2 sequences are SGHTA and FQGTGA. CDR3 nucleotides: TGTGCCAGCAGCTTACAAGCACATAATGAGCAGTTCTTC. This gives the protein CASSLQAHNEQFF.

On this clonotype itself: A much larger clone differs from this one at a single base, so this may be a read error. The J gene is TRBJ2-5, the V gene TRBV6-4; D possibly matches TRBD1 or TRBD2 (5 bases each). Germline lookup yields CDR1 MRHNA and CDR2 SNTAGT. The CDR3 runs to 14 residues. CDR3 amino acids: CASSWKGRQGTQYF. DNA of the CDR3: TGTGCCAGCAGTTGGAAGGGACGCCAAGGGACCCAGTACTTC.

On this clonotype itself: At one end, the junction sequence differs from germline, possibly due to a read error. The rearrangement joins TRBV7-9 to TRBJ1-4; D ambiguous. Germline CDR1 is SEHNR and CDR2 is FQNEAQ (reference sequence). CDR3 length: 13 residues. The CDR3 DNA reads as TGTGCCAGCAGTCCCGATAGTAATCAAAAACTGTTTTTT. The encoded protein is CASSPDSNQKLFF.

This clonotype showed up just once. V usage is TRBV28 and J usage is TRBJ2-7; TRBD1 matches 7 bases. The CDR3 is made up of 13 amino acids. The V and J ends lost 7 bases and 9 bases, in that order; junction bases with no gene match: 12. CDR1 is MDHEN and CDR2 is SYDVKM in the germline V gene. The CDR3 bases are TGTGCCAGCACCGTCAACAGGGGCCACGCGCAGTACTTC. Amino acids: CASTVNRGHAQYF.

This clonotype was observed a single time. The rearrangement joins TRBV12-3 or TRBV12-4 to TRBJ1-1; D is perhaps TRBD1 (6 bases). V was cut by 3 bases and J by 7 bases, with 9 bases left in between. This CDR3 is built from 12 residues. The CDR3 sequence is CASSFTGSEAFF. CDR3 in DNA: TGTGCCAGCAGTTTCACAGGGAGTGAAGCTTTCTTT.

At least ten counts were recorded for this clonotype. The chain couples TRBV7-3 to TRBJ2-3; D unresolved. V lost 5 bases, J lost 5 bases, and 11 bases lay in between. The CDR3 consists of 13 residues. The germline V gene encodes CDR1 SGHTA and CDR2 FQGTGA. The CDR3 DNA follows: TGTGCCAGCAGCATTCTAGGTGAAGATACGCAGTATTTT. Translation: CASSILGEDTQYF. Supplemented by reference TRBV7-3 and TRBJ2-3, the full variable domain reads GAGVSQTPSNKVTEKGKYVELRCDPISGHTALYWYRQSLGQGPEFLIYFQGTGAADDSGLPNDRFFAVRPEGSVSTLKIQRTERGDSAVYLCASSILGEDTQYFGPGTRLTVL.

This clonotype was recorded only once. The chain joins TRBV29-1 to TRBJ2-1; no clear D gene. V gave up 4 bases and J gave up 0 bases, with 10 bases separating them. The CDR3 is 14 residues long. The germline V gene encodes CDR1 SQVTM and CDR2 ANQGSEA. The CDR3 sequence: CSVVGRLSYNEQFF. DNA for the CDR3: TGCAGCGTTGTGGGCAGGCTCTCCTACAATGAGCAGTTCTTC.

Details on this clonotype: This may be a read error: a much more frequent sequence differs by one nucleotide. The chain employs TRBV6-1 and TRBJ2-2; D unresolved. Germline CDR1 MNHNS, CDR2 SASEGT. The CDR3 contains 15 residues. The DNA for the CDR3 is TGTGCCAGCAGTGAAAACCCAGGAAACACCAGGGAGCTGTTTTTT. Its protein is CASSENPGNTRELFF.

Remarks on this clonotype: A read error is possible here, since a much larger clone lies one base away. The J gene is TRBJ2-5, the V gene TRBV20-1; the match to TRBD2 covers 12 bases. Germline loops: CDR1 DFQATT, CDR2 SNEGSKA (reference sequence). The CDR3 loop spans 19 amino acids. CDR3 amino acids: CSAKIEGPSGGAPQETQHF. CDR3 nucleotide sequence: TGCAGTGCTAAAATCGAAGGTCCTAGCGGGGGGGCCCCTCAAGAGACCCAGCACTTC.

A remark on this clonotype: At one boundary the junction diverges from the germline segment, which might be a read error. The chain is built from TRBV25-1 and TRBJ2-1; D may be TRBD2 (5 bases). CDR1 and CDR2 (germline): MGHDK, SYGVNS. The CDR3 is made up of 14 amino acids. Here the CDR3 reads CACSENSGEDEQFF. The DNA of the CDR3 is TGTGCCTGCAGTGAGAACAGCGGTGAGGATGAGCAGTTCTTC.

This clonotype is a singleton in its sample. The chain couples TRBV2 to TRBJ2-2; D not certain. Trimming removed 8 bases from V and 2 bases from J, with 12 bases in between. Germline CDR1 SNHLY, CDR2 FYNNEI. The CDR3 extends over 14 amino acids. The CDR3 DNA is TGTGCCAGCGTAACCGGTCGTAACACCGGGGAGCTGTTTTTT. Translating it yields CASVTGRNTGELFF. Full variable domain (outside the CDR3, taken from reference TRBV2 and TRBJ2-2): EPEVTQTPSHQVTQMGQEVILRCVPISNHLYFYWYRQILGQKVEFLVSFYNNEISEKSEIFDDQFSVERPDGSNFTLKIRSTKLEDSAMYFCASVTGRNTGELFFGEGSRLTVL.

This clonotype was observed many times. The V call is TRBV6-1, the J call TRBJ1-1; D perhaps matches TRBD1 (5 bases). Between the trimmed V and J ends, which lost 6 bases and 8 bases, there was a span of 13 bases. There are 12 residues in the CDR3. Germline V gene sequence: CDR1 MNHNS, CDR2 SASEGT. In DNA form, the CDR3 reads TGTGCCAGCAGGGTTGGGGCAAGAGAAGCTTTCTTT. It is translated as CASRVGAREAFF.

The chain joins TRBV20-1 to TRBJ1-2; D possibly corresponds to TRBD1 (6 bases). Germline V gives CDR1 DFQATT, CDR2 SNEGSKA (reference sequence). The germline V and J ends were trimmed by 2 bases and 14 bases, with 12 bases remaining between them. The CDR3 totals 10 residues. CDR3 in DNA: TGCAGTGCTAGATTACGGGGGCATACCTTC. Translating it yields CSARLRGHTF.

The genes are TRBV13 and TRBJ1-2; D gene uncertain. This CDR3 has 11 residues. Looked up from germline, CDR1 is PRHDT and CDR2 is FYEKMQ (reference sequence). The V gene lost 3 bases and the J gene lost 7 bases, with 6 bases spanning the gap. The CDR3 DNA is TGTGCCAGCAGCTTCGGGTTTGGCTACACCTTC. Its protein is CASSFGFGYTF. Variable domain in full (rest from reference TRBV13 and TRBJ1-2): AAGVIQSPRHLIKEKRETATLKCYPIPRHDTVYWYQQGPGQDPQFLISFYEKMQSDKGSIPDRFSAQQFSDYHSELNMSSLELGDSALYFCASSFGFGYTFGSGTRLTVV.

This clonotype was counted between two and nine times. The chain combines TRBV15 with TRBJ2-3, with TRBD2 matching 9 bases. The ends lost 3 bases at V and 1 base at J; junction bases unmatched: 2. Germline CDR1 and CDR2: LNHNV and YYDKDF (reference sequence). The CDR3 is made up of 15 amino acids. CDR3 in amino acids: CATSRRTSGTDTQYF. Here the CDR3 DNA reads TGTGCCACCAGCAGGAGGACTAGCGGCACAGATACGCAGTATTTT.

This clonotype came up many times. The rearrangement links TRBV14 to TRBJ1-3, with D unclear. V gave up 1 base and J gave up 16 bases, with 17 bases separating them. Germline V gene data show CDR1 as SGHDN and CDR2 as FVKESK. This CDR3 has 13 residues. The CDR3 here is CASSQGDVPLEYF. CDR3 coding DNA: TGTGCCAGCAGCCAAGGGGATGTCCCGCTCGAGTATTTT.

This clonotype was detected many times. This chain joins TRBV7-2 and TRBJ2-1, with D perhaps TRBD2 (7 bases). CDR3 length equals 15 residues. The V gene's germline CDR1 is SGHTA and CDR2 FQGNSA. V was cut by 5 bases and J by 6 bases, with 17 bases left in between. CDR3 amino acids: CASSGGAMGSNEQFF. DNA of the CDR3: TGTGCCAGCAGCGGGGGGGCTATGGGGTCCAATGAGCAGTTCTTC.

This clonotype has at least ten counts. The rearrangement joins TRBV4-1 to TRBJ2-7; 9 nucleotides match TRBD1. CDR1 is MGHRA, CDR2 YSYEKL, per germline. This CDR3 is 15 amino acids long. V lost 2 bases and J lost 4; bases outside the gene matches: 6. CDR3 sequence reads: CASSQTTGGRYEQYF. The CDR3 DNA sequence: TGCGCCAGCAGCCAAACCACAGGGGGCAGGTACGAGCAGTACTTC.

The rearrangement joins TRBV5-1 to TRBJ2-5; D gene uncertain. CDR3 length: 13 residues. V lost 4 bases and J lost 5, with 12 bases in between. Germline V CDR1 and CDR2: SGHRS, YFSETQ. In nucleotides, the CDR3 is TGCGCCAGCAGCCCGGATGGGTGGGAGACCCAGTACTTC. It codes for CASSPDGWETQYF.

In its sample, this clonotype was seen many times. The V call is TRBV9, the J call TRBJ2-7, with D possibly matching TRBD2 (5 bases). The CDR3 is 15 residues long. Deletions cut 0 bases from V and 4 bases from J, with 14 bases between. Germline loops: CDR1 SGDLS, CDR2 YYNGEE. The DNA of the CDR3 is TGTGCCAGCAGCGTAGCTGAGGGTGGGCGGTACGAGCAGTACTTC. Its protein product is CASSVAEGGRYEQYF.

The CDR3 nucleotides read TGTGCCAGCGCCTCTAGGGGTAGCTCCTACGAGCAGTACTTC. The encoded protein is CASASRGSSYEQYF. This chain links TRBV2 with TRBJ2-7; weak D call: TRBD1 (5 bases). The germline V gene has CDR1 SNHLY and CDR2 FYNNEI. CDR3 length: 14 amino acids. V lost 8 bases to trimming and J lost 0 bases, with 14 bases between them.

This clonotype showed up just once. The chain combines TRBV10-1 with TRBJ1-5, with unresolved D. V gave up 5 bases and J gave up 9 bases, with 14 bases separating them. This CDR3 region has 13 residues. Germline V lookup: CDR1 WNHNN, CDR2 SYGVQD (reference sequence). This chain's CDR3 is CASSYALLGPQHF. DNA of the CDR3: TGCGCCAGCAGTTACGCCCTGTTAGGGCCCCAGCATTTT.

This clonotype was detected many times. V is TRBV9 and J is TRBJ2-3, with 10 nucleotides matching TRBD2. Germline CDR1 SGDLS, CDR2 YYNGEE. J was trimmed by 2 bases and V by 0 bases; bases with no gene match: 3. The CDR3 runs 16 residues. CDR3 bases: TGTGCCAGCAGCGTAGCTAGCGGGGGACCCACAGATACGCAGTATTTT. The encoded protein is CASSVASGGPTDTQYF.

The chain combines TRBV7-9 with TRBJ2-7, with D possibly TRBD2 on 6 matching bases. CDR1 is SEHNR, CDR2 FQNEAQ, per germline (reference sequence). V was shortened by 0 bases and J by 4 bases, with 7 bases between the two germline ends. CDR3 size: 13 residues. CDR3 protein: CASSLAGLYEQYF. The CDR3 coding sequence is TGTGCCAGCAGCTTAGCGGGACTTTACGAGCAGTACTTC.

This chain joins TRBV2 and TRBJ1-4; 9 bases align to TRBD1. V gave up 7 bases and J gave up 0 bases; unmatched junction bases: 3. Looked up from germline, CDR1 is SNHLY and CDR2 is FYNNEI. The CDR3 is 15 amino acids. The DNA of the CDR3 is TGTGCCAGCAAGGACAGGGGAGCAACTAATGAAAAACTGTTTTTT. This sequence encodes CASKDRGATNEKLFF.

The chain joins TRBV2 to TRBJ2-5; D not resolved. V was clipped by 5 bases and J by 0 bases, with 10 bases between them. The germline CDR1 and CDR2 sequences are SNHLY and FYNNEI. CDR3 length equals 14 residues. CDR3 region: CASSYGRDQETQYF. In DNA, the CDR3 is TGTGCCAGCAGTTATGGACGAGACCAAGAGACCCAGTACTTC.

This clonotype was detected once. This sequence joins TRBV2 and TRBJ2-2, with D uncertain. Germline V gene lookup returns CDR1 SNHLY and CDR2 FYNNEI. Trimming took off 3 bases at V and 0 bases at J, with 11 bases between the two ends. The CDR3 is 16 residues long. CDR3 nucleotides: TGTGCCAGCAGTGAGTCGTGGACCACGAACACCGGGGAGCTGTTTTTT. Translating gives CASSESWTTNTGELFF. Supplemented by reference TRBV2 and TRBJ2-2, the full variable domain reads EPEVTQTPSHQVTQMGQEVILRCVPISNHLYFYWYRQILGQKVEFLVSFYNNEISEKSEIFDDQFSVERPDGSNFTLKIRSTKLEDSAMYFCASSESWTTNTGELFFGEGSRLTVL.

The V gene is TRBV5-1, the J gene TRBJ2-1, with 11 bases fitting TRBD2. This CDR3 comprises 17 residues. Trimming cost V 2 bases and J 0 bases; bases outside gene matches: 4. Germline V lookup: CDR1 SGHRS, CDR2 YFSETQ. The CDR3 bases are TGCGCCAGCAGCTTCACCACTAGCGGGAGCTCCTACAATGAGCAGTTCTTC. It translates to CASSFTTSGSSYNEQFF.